Following are 6 T cell receptor beta chains from one sample sequenced in a study of blood T cell repertoires in COVID-19. Produced via immunoSEQ multiplex PCR; TCRdb's table is partial and in-frame only. In the table there are under 200,000 clones, 87% of which are singletons. The sample consisted of peripheral blood. The source is a woman aged 70 to 79 with COVID-19, enrolled during active disease.

The gene calls are TRBV6-5 and TRBJ1-2, with a weak D call TRBD1 (6 bases). Trimming stripped 7 bases from V and 8 bases from J, with 14 bases between. CDR1 is MNHEY, CDR2 SVGAGI, per germline. This CDR3 comprises 12 residues. The CDR3, as DNA: TGTGCCAGCACCGACGGGACACCCGGCTACACCTTC. It codes for CASTDGTPGYTF.

The chain joins TRBV11-2 to TRBJ1-1; 8 bases agree with TRBD1. The CDR3 spans 14 residues. Losses at the gene ends were 5 bases for V and 4 bases for J; bases not matched to a gene: 6. Looked up from germline, CDR1 is SGHAT and CDR2 is FQNNGV. CDR3 sequence: CASSPRQGPTEAFF. The CDR3 region has the DNA TGTGCCAGCAGCCCCCGACAGGGGCCCACTGAAGCTTTCTTT. Looking up the rest from reference TRBV11-2 and TRBJ1-1 gives the full variable domain: EAGVAQSPRYKIIEKRQSVAFWCNPISGHATLYWYQQILGQGPKLLIQFQNNGVVDDSQLPKDRFSAERLKGVDSTLKIQPAKLEDSAVYLCASSPRQGPTEAFFGQGTRLTVV.

V usage is TRBV7-9 and J usage is TRBJ1-6, with 7 positions matching TRBD1. V dropped 4 bases and J dropped 5; count of bases not matched to a gene: 5. CDR1 SEHNR and CDR2 FQNEAQ come from the germline V gene (reference sequence). CDR3 size: 15 residues. The CDR3 nucleotides are TGTGCCAGCAGCTATAGGACAGGAAATAATTCACCCCTCCACTTT. Residues: CASSYRTGNNSPLHF.

The rearrangement uses TRBV5-6 and TRBJ2-7, with D possibly matching TRBD2 (5 bases). The germline V gene encodes CDR1 SGHDT and CDR2 YYEEEE. There are 16 residues in the CDR3. Trimming stripped 0 bases from V and 0 bases from J, with 13 bases between. CDR3 in amino acids: CASSLAKRVDSYEQYF. Here the CDR3 DNA reads TGTGCCAGCAGCTTGGCCAAGAGGGTAGACTCCTACGAGCAGTACTTC.

The rearrangement links TRBV7-8 to TRBJ1-5, with 8 positions matching TRBD1. The V and J ends lost 5 bases and 5 bases, in that order; junction bases with no gene match: 2. Germline CDR1 reads SGHVS; CDR2 reads FQNEAQ. This CDR3 has 13 amino acids. The CDR3, as DNA: TGTGCCAGCAGCCTGGACAGGGATCAGCCCCAGCATTTT. As protein: CASSLDRDQPQHF.

The CDR3 reads CASSRQGESYSPLHF. CDR3 bases: TGTGCCAGCAGTCGCCAGGGGGAAAGCTATTCACCCCTCCACTTT. The chain employs TRBV2 and TRBJ1-6; 7 bases are shared with TRBD1. The J segment lost 8 bases and the V segment lost 5 bases, leaving 9 bases of the junction unmatched. Germline V gene sequence: CDR1 SNHLY, CDR2 FYNNEI. This CDR3 region has 15 residues.